Below are 26 T cell receptor beta chains sequenced from a single sample in a study of cytomegalovirus exposure and HLA in healthy donors. The PCR employed 60 Vbeta primers together with 13 Jbeta primers. The repertoire was sequenced with immunoSEQ multiplex PCR; TCRdb's copy has only in-frame clones and lacks some. Of 140,000 to 150,000 clones listed, around 80% are singletons. Material for sequencing was PBMCs. Every receptor here comes from a man aged 35 to 55 in good health and CMV-seronegative.

The gene calls are TRBV27 and TRBJ1-1; 7 nucleotides match TRBD1. V gave up 7 bases and J gave up 7 bases; unmatched junction bases: 6. Germline assignment: CDR1 MNHEY and CDR2 SMNVEV (reference sequence). The CDR3 consists of 12 residues. As DNA, the CDR3 is TGTGCCAGCACCAGCCACAGGGGTGAAGCTTTCTTT. Protein sequence: CASTSHRGEAFF.

The V gene is TRBV19, the J gene TRBJ2-2, with TRBD1 identical over 8 bases. CDR3 length: 14 residues. V gave up 4 bases and J gave up 5 bases; unmatched junction bases: 3. Germline CDR1 reads LNHDA; CDR2 reads SQIVND (reference sequence). The CDR3 coding sequence is TGTGCCAGTAGTACCCGGACAGGGACCGGGGAGCTGTTTTTT. Translated, it gives CASSTRTGTGELFF.

In this sample, this clone turned up once. The chain is built from TRBV12-5 and TRBJ2-7, with 7 bases that match TRBD1. Germline CDR1 is LGHNT and CDR2 is FRNRAP. Trimming took 7 bases from V and 3 from J; bases not matched to a gene: 9. This CDR3 spans 14 amino acids. In nucleotides, the CDR3 is TGTGCTAGTGCCAGGGACAGCCTCGACTACGAGCAGTACTTC. Protein sequence: CASARDSLDYEQYF.

The V and J genes are TRBV2 and TRBJ2-1; TRBD2 agrees at 8 bases. This CDR3 is built from 12 residues. Germline V gene data show CDR1 as SNHLY and CDR2 as FYNNEI. Losses at the gene ends were 11 bases for V and 9 bases for J; bases not matched to a gene: 9. Here the CDR3 reads CAPRGGGGEQFF. The CDR3, as DNA: TGTGCCCCACGGGGGGGAGGCGGTGAGCAGTTCTTC.

As to this clone: The sample carries other DNA sequences with the same CDR3. V is TRBV5-1 and J is TRBJ2-1; D ambiguous. Trimming took 3 bases from V and 4 from J, leaving 5 bases between them. The CDR3 length is 12 residues. Germline loops: CDR1 SGHRS, CDR2 YFSETQ. Written as DNA, the CDR3 is TGCGCCAGCAGCTCACAATACAATGAGCAGTTCTTC. This translates into CASSSQYNEQFF.

This chain joins TRBV30 and TRBJ2-5, with D possibly matching TRBD1 (6 bases). The CDR3 is 12 residues long. The germline V and J ends were trimmed by 8 bases and 5 bases, with 15 bases remaining between them. Germline loops: CDR1 GTSNPN, CDR2 SVGIG (reference sequence). The CDR3 here is CAGRGGLETQYF. CDR3 sequence (DNA): TGTGCCGGCCGAGGGGGATTGGAGACCCAGTACTTC. Filled out from reference TRBV30 and TRBJ2-5, the complete variable domain reads SQTIHQWPATLVQPVGSPLSLECTVEGTSNPNLYWYRQAAGRGLQLLFYSVGIGQISSEVPQNLSASRPQDRQFILSSKKLLLSDSGFYLCAGRGGLETQYFGPGTRLLVL.

The chain employs TRBV7-9 and TRBJ1-1; 7 positions match TRBD1. From germline, CDR1 is SEHNR and CDR2 FQNEAQ (reference sequence). This CDR3 is built from 15 residues. The J segment lost 4 bases and the V segment lost 5 bases, leaving 10 bases of the junction unmatched. CDR3 residues: CASSQGVTGATEAFF. In DNA, the CDR3 is TGTGCCAGCAGCCAGGGGGTTACAGGGGCCACTGAAGCTTTCTTT.

The V and J genes are TRBV19 and TRBJ1-5, with 7 bases fitting TRBD1. Germline V gives CDR1 LNHDA, CDR2 SQIVND (reference sequence). The CDR3 runs 16 residues. V gave up 4 bases and J gave up 5 bases; unmatched junction bases: 11. The CDR3 loop is CASSRGDREGDQPQHF. CDR3 nucleotides: TGTGCCAGTAGTAGAGGCGACAGGGAAGGCGATCAGCCCCAGCATTTT.

This chain connects TRBV6-5 to TRBJ1-2; 7 nucleotides match TRBD1. The J segment lost 2 bases and the V segment lost 6 bases, leaving 0 bases of the junction unmatched. CDR1 is MNHEY, CDR2 SVGAGI, per germline. The CDR3 runs 12 residues. The CDR3 spells CASRGQNYGYTF. CDR3 sequence (DNA): TGTGCCAGCAGGGGACAGAACTATGGCTACACCTTC.

This clone occurred once. The CDR3 region is CASSQDLLGGTGMNTEAFF. CDR3 bases: TGCGCCAGCAGCCAAGATCTTCTCGGGGGGACAGGCATGAACACTGAAGCTTTCTTT. The V call is TRBV4-3, the J call TRBJ1-1; 8 nucleotides line up with TRBD1. Germline V CDR1 and CDR2: LGHNA, YSLEER. The CDR3 runs to 19 residues. Trimming cost V 0 bases and J 0 bases; bases outside gene matches: 12.

V is TRBV7-2 and J is TRBJ1-1, with 7 bases fitting TRBD1. The CDR3 is 15 amino acids. The trim removed 2 bases at V and 5 bases at J, leaving 8 bases unmatched. The germline CDR1 and CDR2 sequences are SGHTA and FQGNSA. The CDR3 reads CASSLQGRGQTEAFF. The DNA of the CDR3 is TGTGCCAGCAGCTTACAGGGTAGGGGGCAAACTGAAGCTTTCTTT. The variable domain in full, completed from reference TRBV7-2 and TRBJ1-1, reads GAGVSQSPSNKVTEKGKDVELRCDPISGHTALYWYRQSLGQGLEFLIYFQGNSAPDKSGLPSDRFSAERTGGSVSTLTIQRTQQEDSAVYLCASSLQGRGQTEAFFGQGTRLTVV.

The chain links TRBV7-2 to TRBJ2-7; no firm D call. V lost 1 base to trimming and J lost 3 bases, with 10 bases between them. The germline gives CDR1 SGHTA, CDR2 FQGNSA. The CDR3 loop spans 14 amino acids. CDR3 loop: CASSLVAQIYEQYF. The CDR3, as DNA: TGTGCCAGCAGCTTAGTTGCACAAATCTACGAGCAGTACTTC.

V gene TRBV6-6 combines with J gene TRBJ1-3; D may be TRBD1 (6 bases). Deletions cut 5 bases from V and 0 bases from J, with 8 bases between. The CDR3 covers 14 residues. Germline V lookup: CDR1 MNHNY, CDR2 SVGAGI (reference sequence). For the CDR3, the DNA is TGTGCCAGCAGTCGACAGGCCTCTGGAAACACCATATATTTT. As protein: CASSRQASGNTIYF.

This chain uses TRBV11-3 with TRBJ2-2, with D perhaps TRBD1 (6 bases). The V gene lost 5 bases and the J gene lost 2 bases, with 12 bases spanning the gap. Per germline, CDR1 SGHNT and CDR2 YENEEA. The CDR3 spans 15 residues. The CDR3 nucleotides read TGTGCCAGCAGCGGGCGGACAGCTAACACCGGGGAGCTGTTTTTT. Protein: CASSGRTANTGELFF.

This chain joins TRBV9 and TRBJ2-7; TRBD1 matches at 8 bases. Germline CDR1 SGDLS, CDR2 YYNGEE. The CDR3 runs 15 residues. With V trimmed by 4 bases and J by 3 bases, 9 bases remained unmatched. This chain's CDR3 is CASSISTGEIYEQYF. The DNA of the CDR3 is TGTGCCAGCAGCATCTCGACAGGGGAAATCTACGAGCAGTACTTC. Full variable domain (missing parts from reference TRBV9 and TRBJ2-7): DSGVTQTPKHLITATGQRVTLRCSPRSGDLSVYWYQQSLDQGLQFLIQYYNGEERAKGNILERFSAQQFPDLHSELNLSSLELGDSALYFCASSISTGEIYEQYFGPGTRLTVT.

This clone was picked up one time. J is TRBJ2-1 and V is TRBV7-2; D remains ambiguous. This CDR3 spans 11 amino acids. Trimming took 4 bases from V and 12 from J, leaving 10 bases between them. CDR1 is SGHTA and CDR2 is FQGNSA in the germline V gene. The CDR3 sequence is CASSSLAGQFF. The CDR3 DNA sequence: TGTGCCAGCAGCTCGTTGGCAGGGCAGTTCTTC.

The J gene is TRBJ2-7, the V gene TRBV7-8; 7 positions agree with TRBD1. The V segment lost 4 bases and the J segment 2 bases; nucleotides outside the gene matches: 8. The germline V gene encodes CDR1 SGHVS and CDR2 FQNEAQ. CDR3 length equals 15 residues. As DNA, the CDR3 is TGTGCCAGCAGCTCTGGACAGGCGGGCGCCTACGAGCAGTACTTC. This codes for CASSSGQAGAYEQYF.

The table lists this clone with a count of one. The V call is TRBV6-5, the J call TRBJ2-5; possible D gene TRBD1, 5 bases. The J call may be wrong; the DNA end is better matched by TRBJ2-7. CDR1 and CDR2 from the germline V gene are MNHEY and SVGAGI. This CDR3 spans 13 amino acids. CDR3 DNA sequence: TGTGCCAGCAGTCCCGACAGCGCTTTCGAGCAGTACTTC. It translates to CASSPDSAFEQYF.

This clone was seen only a few times. The J gene is TRBJ2-7, the V gene TRBV21-1; the table's D call of TRBD2 was not tested on the DNA. TRBV21-1 is a pseudogene locus. CDR3 length equals 15 residues. CDR3 nucleotide sequence: TGTGCCAGCAACCAGACTAGCGGAGGCGCGTACGAGCAGTACTTC. Its translation: CASNQTSGGAYEQYF.

The chain employs TRBV10-3 and TRBJ2-3, with D possibly matching TRBD2 (5 bases). The germline V gene has CDR1 ENHRY and CDR2 SYGVKD. Deletions cut 2 bases from V and 0 bases from J, with 9 bases between. The CDR3 loop spans 15 amino acids. DNA for the CDR3: TGTGCCATCAGTGAGAATAGCGTGAGCACAGATACGCAGTATTTT. Protein: CAISENSVSTDTQYF.

CDR3 protein: CASSRTGPTEAFF. In nucleotides, the CDR3 is TGTGCCAGCAGTAGGACAGGACCTACTGAAGCTTTCTTT. The chain recombines TRBV28 with TRBJ1-1, with 7 positions matching TRBD1. The J segment lost 5 bases and the V segment lost 5 bases, leaving 5 bases of the junction unmatched. This CDR3 spans 13 amino acids. Germline CDR1 reads MDHEN; CDR2 reads SYDVKM. Using reference TRBV28 and TRBJ1-1 for the parts outside the CDR3, the full variable domain is DVKVTQSSRYLVKRTGEKVFLECVQDMDHENMFWYRQDPGLGLRLIYFSYDVKMKEKGDIPEGYSVSREKKERFSLILESASTNQTSMYLCASSRTGPTEAFFGQGTRLTVV.

This rearrangement joins TRBV6-7 to TRBJ2-3; D is undetermined. TRBV6-7 belongs to the ORF category, with a function that is uncertain. The CDR3 spans 14 residues. Trimming pared 2 bases from V and 6 bases from J, leaving 12 bases between. The CDR3 DNA reads TGTGCCAGCAGTTACCCCCTCGCACGGGATACGCAGTATTTT. Translating it yields CASSYPLARDTQYF.

The genes are TRBV12-5 and TRBJ1-1; D gene ambiguous. The CDR3 totals 13 residues. The germline gives CDR1 LGHNT, CDR2 FRNRAP. With 1 base removed from V and 3 bases from J, the gap between germline ends came to 6 bases. CDR3 DNA sequence: TGTGCTAGTGGTTTGGGCGGATACACTGAAGCTTTCTTT. Its protein is CASGLGGYTEAFF.

This clone appeared once. The CDR3 region has the DNA TGTGCCAGCAGCTTGTTGGGGAGCTCCTACGAGCAGTACTTC. It translates to CASSLLGSSYEQYF. This chain uses TRBV7-9 with TRBJ2-7, with D possibly matching TRBD2 (5 bases). Germline CDR1 is SEHNR and CDR2 is FQNEAQ (reference sequence). CDR3 length equals 14 residues. Trimming took off 3 bases at V and 0 bases at J, with 9 bases between the two ends.

This chain connects TRBV27 to TRBJ2-5; TRBD2 agrees at 10 bases. Losses at the gene ends were 8 bases for V and 7 bases for J; bases not matched to a gene: 13. This CDR3 comprises 15 residues. Germline values: CDR1 MNHEY, CDR2 SMNVEV (reference sequence). The CDR3 nucleotides are TGTGCCAGCTCGTTAAGCGGGGGGGCCGTAGGGACCCAGTACTTC. Translation gives CASSLSGGAVGTQYF.

The chain links TRBV7-6 to TRBJ1-1; tentative D call: TRBD1 (5 bases). Germline V gene data show CDR1 as SGHVS and CDR2 as FNYEAQ. The V and J ends lost 5 bases and 4 bases respectively, with 14 bases between them. This CDR3 has 14 residues. This CDR3 reads CASSDRVGPTEAFF. The CDR3 DNA sequence: TGTGCCAGCAGCGACAGAGTTGGGCCCACTGAAGCTTTCTTT.